This T cell receptor beta chain was sequenced during a study of cytomegalovirus exposure and HLA in healthy donors. Findings of the study overall: Analysis performed later found more than 15,000 TCR beta sequences associated with HLA alleles at 0.05 false discovery rate. 87-base-pair reads could not separate some V segments, including TRBV6-2 and TRBV6-3. In a later analysis, TCR association rates varied by HLA locus: DRB1 most, HLA-C fewest.

The study ran its PCR with 60 Vbeta and 13 Jbeta primers. Sequenced by immunoSEQ multiplex PCR; TCRdb stores in-frame clones only, minus some. The sample contains about 83,000 clones, roughly 76% of which appear only once. It was healthy bone marrow donors who served as donors. The CDR3 is 14 residues long. Germline CDR1 SNHLY, CDR2 FYNNEI. The V gene end was trimmed by 5 bases and the J gene end by 10 bases; junction bases not matched to a gene: 9. As to this clone: The antigen remains unidentified.

This TCR derives from a woman aged 30 to 39 in good health and CMV-seronegative. The V gene is TRBV2, the J gene TRBJ2-1, with 9 positions matching TRBD2. Input material: PBMCs. This chain's CDR3 is CASSRAGGPGEQFF. The CDR3 bases are TGTGCCAGCAGTAGGGCGGGAGGGCCGGGGGAGCAGTTCTTC.